This passage covers 10 T cell receptor beta chains from one sample sequenced in a study of blood T cell repertoires in COVID-19. Generated by immunoSEQ multiplex PCR, the TCRdb table keeps only in-frame clones and is missing some. Among 100,000 to 150,000 clones, around 81% were seen once, and the ten largest hold roughly 12%. Sequencing was carried out using peripheral blood. The receptor set was obtained from a man aged 60-69 years with acute or convalescent COVID-19.

The chain has TRBV10-2 and TRBJ1-3, with D unresolved. V dropped 5 bases and J dropped 0 bases, with 5 bases sitting between them. Looked up from germline, CDR1 is WSHSY and CDR2 is SAAADI. The CDR3 spans 13 residues. DNA for the CDR3: TGCGCCAGCAGTAGCCTCTCTGGAAACACCATATATTTT. Translated: CASSSLSGNTIYF.

The chain links TRBV6-5 to TRBJ2-7, with D perhaps TRBD1 (5 bases). CDR3 length: 12 residues. V lost 6 bases, J lost 5 bases, and 11 bases lay in between. Germline V CDR1 and CDR2: MNHEY, SVGAGI. The CDR3 nucleotides are TGTGCCAGCAGACTCAGGGATAACGAGCAGTACTTC. Its protein is CASRLRDNEQYF.

This chain uses TRBV7-8 with TRBJ1-1; possible D gene TRBD1, 5 bases. Germline CDR1 is SGHVS and CDR2 is FQNEAQ. The CDR3 runs 11 residues. V was cut by 5 bases and J by 7 bases, with 8 bases left in between. The CDR3 DNA reads TGTGCCAGCAGCCCGACAGATGAAGCTTTCTTT. Amino acid sequence: CASSPTDEAFF.

This clone was seen just once. This sequence joins TRBV28 and TRBJ2-1, with a weak D call TRBD2 (6 bases). This CDR3 has 15 residues. Germline CDR1 and CDR2: MDHEN and SYDVKM. Between the trimmed V and J ends, which lost 5 bases and 0 bases, there was a span of 11 bases. This CDR3 reads CASSSSGHSYNEQFF. The CDR3 DNA sequence: TGTGCCAGCAGTAGCAGCGGGCACTCCTACAATGAGCAGTTCTTC.

CDR3 in amino acids: CASSDPSGSGETQYF. CDR3 in DNA: TGTGCCAGCAGTGATCCTAGCGGGAGTGGGGAGACCCAGTACTTC. This chain uses TRBV25-1 with TRBJ2-5; 10 nucleotides line up with TRBD2. CDR3 size: 15 residues. The germline CDR1 and CDR2 sequences are MGHDK and SYGVNS. With 3 bases clipped from V and 5 bases from J, the junction kept 6 bases outside the gene matches.

J is TRBJ1-5 and V is TRBV6-4; D call uncertain. Germline V CDR1 and CDR2: MRHNA, SNTAGT. Trimming pared 5 bases from V and 7 bases from J, leaving 9 bases between. The CDR3 runs 12 residues. CDR3 DNA sequence: TGTGCCAGCAGTAGGAGTAAGCAGCCCCAGCATTTT. This sequence encodes CASSRSKQPQHF.

This chain links TRBV4-1 with TRBJ2-7; 7 nucleotides line up with TRBD2. This CDR3 is 16 amino acids long. Germline V gene lookup returns CDR1 MGHRA and CDR2 YSYEKL. The trim removed 0 bases at V and 5 bases at J, leaving 10 bases unmatched. This CDR3 is CASSQDLREGWDEQYF. The CDR3 bases are TGCGCCAGCAGCCAAGATCTTAGGGAGGGTTGGGACGAGCAGTACTTC.

The table lists this clone with a count of one. V usage is TRBV6-1 and J usage is TRBJ1-6; D unclear. The V gene's germline CDR1 is MNHNS and CDR2 SASEGT. The CDR3 sequence is 16 residues long. Trimming pared 3 bases from V and 6 bases from J, leaving 15 bases between. CDR3 residues: CASSDEAAGFNSPLHF. The CDR3 bases are TGTGCCAGCAGTGATGAAGCGGCGGGGTTTAATTCACCCCTCCACTTT.

The chain joins TRBV30 to TRBJ2-3; 9 bases agree with TRBD2. CDR3 length: 14 amino acids. The germline CDR1 and CDR2 sequences are GTSNPN and SVGIG (reference sequence). V gave up 7 bases and J gave up 4 bases; unmatched junction bases: 9. The CDR3 loop is CASFGEREADTQYF. CDR3 DNA sequence: TGTGCCTCCTTTGGGGAGCGGGAGGCAGATACGCAGTATTTT. Full variable domain (rest looked up from reference TRBV30 and TRBJ2-3): SQTIHQWPATLVQPVGSPLSLECTVEGTSNPNLYWYRQAAGRGLQLLFYSVGIGQISSEVPQNLSASRPQDRQFILSSKKLLLSDSGFYLCASFGEREADTQYFGPGTRLTVL.

The rearrangement uses TRBV30 and TRBJ1-1, with 11 bases identical to TRBD1. The trim removed 5 bases at V and 4 bases at J, leaving 6 bases unmatched. Germline V gene sequence: CDR1 GTSNPN, CDR2 SVGIG (reference sequence). The CDR3 is made up of 14 amino acids. CDR3 in amino acids: CAWESGTGGTEAFF. The CDR3 DNA follows: TGTGCCTGGGAGTCCGGGACAGGGGGCACTGAAGCTTTCTTT.